Below, 23 T cell receptor beta chains from the same sample are listed, as sequenced in a study of Tregs in tolerant kidney transplant recipients (dated by TCRdb to between 2019 and 2020). Libraries were prepared through the immunoSEQ multiplex PCR assay. TCRdb provides this immuneACCESS table in a form limited to in-frame rearrangements. Some clones are lacking; in checked studies, under half of them reflect an unresolved V gene, and why the rest are absent is not known. The sample yields some 57,000 clones; 90% to 95% were counted once. Jointly, the top ten make up around 15% of the sample. The transplants used related donors with nonmyeloablative bone marrow transplantation, and mixed chimerism in the human trials was transient. The sequences come from CD8+ T cells from blood (PBMCs), collected 24 months after the transplant. These receptors originate from a human patient who received a combined kidney and bone marrow transplant. Following a transplant, a fraction of the T cells may be traceable to the graft donor.

J is TRBJ2-4 and V is TRBV11-2; D unresolved. V was trimmed by 5 bases and J by 7 bases, leaving 18 bases between them. Germline assignment: CDR1 SGHAT and CDR2 FQNNGV. This CDR3 has 15 residues. CDR3 amino acids: CASSQIRGRRNIQYF. CDR3 nucleotides: TGTGCCAGCAGCCAAATCAGAGGTCGTCGGAACATTCAGTACTTC.

The chain uses TRBV6-5 and TRBJ2-3; 7 bases are shared with TRBD1. Germline V gene sequence: CDR1 MNHEY, CDR2 SVGAGI. The CDR3 extends over 15 amino acids. J gave up 4 bases and V 5 bases, and 9 bases lay outside the gene matches. The DNA of the CDR3 is TGTGCCAGCAGTCCACAGGGGTGGATCGCAGATACGCAGTATTTT. As protein: CASSPQGWIADTQYF.

The V gene is TRBV4-2, the J gene TRBJ1-4, with D possibly being TRBD1 (5 bases). The CDR3 covers 15 residues. Germline V lookup: CDR1 LGHNA, CDR2 YNFKEQ. V was cut by 4 bases and J by 2 bases, with 11 bases left in between. CDR3 in DNA: TGTGCCAGCAGCCCCAGGGTTAATACTAATGAAAAACTGTTTTTT. Encoded protein: CASSPRVNTNEKLFF.

The rearrangement joins TRBV21-1 to TRBJ1-2; the D call TRBD1 from the table was never checked on the DNA. TRBV21-1 is designated a pseudogene. This CDR3 region has 15 residues. The CDR3 DNA is TGTGCCAGCAGCAAAGTGAGGGACAGGGAAGATGGCTACACCTTC. It encodes CASSKVRDREDGYTF.

The rearrangement uses TRBV19 and TRBJ2-5; 10 nucleotides agree with TRBD1. Near its end, the DNA agrees better with TRBJ2-7, so the J call may be wrong. This CDR3 spans 18 amino acids. Germline V gene lookup returns CDR1 LNHDA and CDR2 SQIVND (reference sequence). CDR3 DNA: TGTGCCAGTAGCCGGGGGGGACAGGGGCCCTTCAGATCCCTCGAGCAGTACTTC. Encoded protein: CASSRGGQGPFRSLEQYF.

The J gene is TRBJ2-7, the V gene TRBV4-2; D unclear. The CDR3 consists of 12 residues. V lost 1 base and J 1 base, leaving 2 bases between the germline ends. The V gene's germline CDR1 is LGHNA and CDR2 YNFKEQ. The CDR3 DNA reads as TGTGCCAGCAGCCAAGCTTCCTACGAGCAGTACTTC. It specifies CASSQASYEQYF.

The rearrangement joins TRBV5-4 to TRBJ2-1, with 9 bases lining up with TRBD2. The CDR3 spans 15 residues. V shed 3 bases, J shed 9 bases, and the junction held 10 bases outside the gene matches. CDR1 is SGHNT and CDR2 is YYREEE in the germline V gene (reference sequence). CDR3 nucleotide sequence: TGTGCCAGCAGCTCATTAGCGGGAGTCCAGGGTGAGCAGTTCTTC. Translation gives CASSSLAGVQGEQFF.

This chain uses TRBV7-9 with TRBJ1-4; D is unclear. The CDR3 extends over 16 amino acids. Germline CDR1 SEHNR, CDR2 FQNEAQ (reference sequence). V lost 2 bases to trimming and J lost 0 bases, with 10 bases between them. CDR3 residues: CASSLFPVATNEKLFF. CDR3 DNA sequence: TGTGCCAGCAGCTTATTTCCGGTCGCAACTAATGAAAAACTGTTTTTT.

The rearrangement uses TRBV4-1 and TRBJ2-1; D is uncertain. Germline CDR1 MGHRA, CDR2 YSYEKL. The ends were cut back, 3 bases at V and 8 bases at J, with 17 bases in the middle. The CDR3 is 15 amino acids. The CDR3 is CASSQHPLVRHEQFF. The CDR3, as DNA: TGCGCCAGCAGCCAGCACCCCCTGGTGAGGCATGAGCAGTTCTTC.

J is TRBJ2-5 and V is TRBV6-1, with 14 nucleotides matching TRBD2. V shed 4 bases, J shed 6 bases, and the junction held 10 bases outside the gene matches. The CDR3 contains 17 residues. Germline-derived CDR1 and CDR2 are MNHNS and SASEGT. The CDR3 here is CASSALTSGRDPKTQYF. In nucleotides, the CDR3 is TGTGCCAGCAGTGCATTGACTAGCGGGAGGGACCCCAAGACCCAGTACTTC.

Only a few counts were recorded for this clone. The chain employs TRBV10-3 and TRBJ2-7; D call uncertain. Germline assignment: CDR1 ENHRY and CDR2 SYGVKD. V was cut by 0 bases and J by 2 bases, with 5 bases left in between. CDR3 length: 13 residues. This chain's CDR3 is CAISESLTYEQYF. In DNA form, the CDR3 reads TGTGCCATCAGTGAGTCTCTTACCTACGAGCAGTACTTC.

This clone has more than one count but fewer than ten. The chain joins TRBV14 to TRBJ1-1; D gene unclear. CDR1 and CDR2 (germline): SGHDN, FVKESK. The CDR3 loop spans 14 amino acids. V was clipped by 1 base and J by 3 bases, with 9 bases between them. In DNA, the CDR3 is TGTGCCAGCAGCCAAGTGGGCAGCTACACTGAAGCTTTCTTT. This gives the protein CASSQVGSYTEAFF.

This clone was seen just once. The V gene is TRBV10-3, the J gene TRBJ2-7; 7 bases line up with TRBD1. Germline V gene sequence: CDR1 ENHRY, CDR2 SYGVKD. This CDR3 spans 13 amino acids. V shed 3 bases, J shed 2 bases, and the junction held 1 base outside the gene matches. This CDR3 reads CAISEGQAYEQYF. The CDR3 region has the DNA TGTGCCATCAGTGAAGGACAGGCCTACGAGCAGTACTTC.

V gene TRBV5-1 combines with J gene TRBJ1-3; the D is unclear. Per the germline V gene, CDR1 is SGHRS and CDR2 is YFSETQ. Trimming removed 4 bases from V and 0 bases from J, with 5 bases in between. The CDR3 runs to 13 residues. CDR3 in DNA: TGCGCCAGCAGCCCGTTCTCTGGAAACACCATATATTTT. Protein product: CASSPFSGNTIYF.

The CDR3 spells CASSALKNTEAFF. The CDR3 DNA reads as TGTGCCAGCAGCGCACTGAAGAACACTGAAGCTTTCTTT. This chain uses TRBV9 with TRBJ1-1; D remains unclear. The CDR3 length is 13 residues. Trimming pared 3 bases from V and 1 base from J, leaving 7 bases between. In germline, CDR1 is SGDLS, CDR2 YYNGEE.

The CDR3 coding sequence is TGTGCCAGCAGCCCCACAGGTTTGAATTCACCCCTCCACTTT. It is translated as CASSPTGLNSPLHF. The chain combines TRBV7-6 with TRBJ1-6; a possible D gene is TRBD1 (5 bases). V lost 5 bases, J lost 7 bases, and 12 bases lay in between. Germline V lookup: CDR1 SGHVS, CDR2 FNYEAQ. CDR3 length equals 14 residues.

The gene calls are TRBV5-1 and TRBJ2-7, with unresolved D. Germline CDR1 reads SGHRS; CDR2 reads YFSETQ. The CDR3 covers 11 residues. Deletions cut 4 bases from V and 3 bases from J, with 5 bases between. The DNA of the CDR3 is TGCGCCAGCAGCACCGGCTACGAGCAGTACTTC. This encodes CASSTGYEQYF.

This chain joins TRBV10-3 and TRBJ2-1, with 7 positions matching TRBD2. Losses at the gene ends were 2 bases for V and 5 bases for J; bases not matched to a gene: 9. This CDR3 has 16 amino acids. Looked up from germline, CDR1 is ENHRY and CDR2 is SYGVKD. As DNA, the CDR3 is TGTGCCATCAGTGAGACGTCTAGCGGTATACACAATGAGCAGTTCTTC. This translates into CAISETSSGIHNEQFF.

The J gene is TRBJ1-1, the V gene TRBV5-5; perhaps TRBD1 as D (6 bases). The CDR3 extends over 12 amino acids. Trimming removed 4 bases from V and 11 bases from J, with 15 bases in between. Germline loops: CDR1 SGHKS, CDR2 YYEKEE (reference sequence). This CDR3 reads CASSVRTVDAFF. CDR3 coding DNA: TGTGCCAGCAGCGTAAGGACAGTGGATGCTTTCTTT.

The rearrangement links TRBV10-3 to TRBJ2-7; 11 positions match TRBD2. V dropped 8 bases and J dropped 3; count of bases not matched to a gene: 9. Germline values: CDR1 ENHRY, CDR2 SYGVKD. CDR3 size: 15 residues. CDR3 in DNA: TGTGCCATCGAGGGGCACGGGACTAGCGGCTACGAGCAGTACTTC. Amino acid sequence: CAIEGHGTSGYEQYF.

The chain uses TRBV19 and TRBJ1-4, with D uncertain. Trimming removed 3 bases from V and 2 bases from J, with 10 bases in between. Germline V gene data show CDR1 as LNHDA and CDR2 as SQIVND (reference sequence). The CDR3 runs to 15 residues. Here the CDR3 DNA reads TGTGCCAGTAGTATTTGGACGGGGACTAATGAAAAACTGTTTTTT. Protein: CASSIWTGTNEKLFF.

This clone was seen a single time. V gene TRBV9 combines with J gene TRBJ2-1; 11 positions agree with TRBD2. This CDR3 is 14 amino acids long. The V gene end was trimmed by 2 bases and the J gene end by 5 bases; junction bases not matched to a gene: 0. Germline CDR1 reads SGDLS; CDR2 reads YYNGEE. CDR3 amino acids: CASSVSGRDNEQFF. In DNA, the CDR3 is TGTGCCAGCAGCGTTAGCGGGAGGGACAATGAGCAGTTCTTC.

The V gene is TRBV27, the J gene TRBJ2-7, with TRBD1 identical over 10 bases. J was trimmed by 3 bases and V by 3 bases; bases with no gene match: 2. CDR1 and CDR2 (germline): MNHEY, SMNVEV (reference sequence). The CDR3 covers 14 residues. CDR3 sequence reads: CASSLGTGVYEQYF. In DNA, the CDR3 is TGTGCCAGCAGTTTGGGGACAGGGGTCTACGAGCAGTACTTC.